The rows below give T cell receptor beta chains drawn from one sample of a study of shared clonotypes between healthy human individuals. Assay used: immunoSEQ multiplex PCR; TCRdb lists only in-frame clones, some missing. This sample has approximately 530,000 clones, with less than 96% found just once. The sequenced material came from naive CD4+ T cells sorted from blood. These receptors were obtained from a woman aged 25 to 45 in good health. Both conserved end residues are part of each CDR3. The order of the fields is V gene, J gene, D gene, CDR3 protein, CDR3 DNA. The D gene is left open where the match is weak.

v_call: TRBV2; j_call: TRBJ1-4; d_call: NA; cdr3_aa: CASTVQAGDEKLFF; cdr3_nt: TGTGCCAGCACCGTTCAGGCGGGGGATGAAAAACTGTTTTTT
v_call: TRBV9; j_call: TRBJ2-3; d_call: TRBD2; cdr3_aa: CASSVASGRSTDTQYF; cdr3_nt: TGTGCCAGCAGCGTAGCTAGCGGGAGGAGCACAGATACGCAGTATTTT
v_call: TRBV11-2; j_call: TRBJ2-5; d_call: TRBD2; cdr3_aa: CASFMTSGRTGETQYF; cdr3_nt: TGTGCCAGCTTTATGACTAGCGGGAGAACCGGGGAGACCCAGTACTTC
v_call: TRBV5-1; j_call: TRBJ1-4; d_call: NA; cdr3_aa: CASSLRATNEKLFF; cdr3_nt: TGCGCCAGCAGCCTACGGGCAACTAATGAAAAACTGTTTTTT
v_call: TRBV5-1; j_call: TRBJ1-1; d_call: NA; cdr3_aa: CASSLSPAATEAFF; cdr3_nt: TGCGCCAGCAGCTTGTCCCCCGCGGCCACTGAAGCTTTCTTT
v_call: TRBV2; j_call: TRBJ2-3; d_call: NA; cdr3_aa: CASSALRQASTDTQYF; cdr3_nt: TGTGCCAGCAGTGCCCTAAGACAGGCTAGCACAGATACGCAGTATTTT
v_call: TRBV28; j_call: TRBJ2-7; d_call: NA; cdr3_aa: CASSFGVRYPYEQYF; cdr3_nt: TGTGCCAGCAGTTTTGGGGTGAGGTACCCCTACGAGCAGTACTTC
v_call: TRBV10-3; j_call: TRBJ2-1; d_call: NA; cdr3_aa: CAISEYPDEQFF; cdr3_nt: TGTGCCATCAGTGAGTATCCAGATGAGCAGTTCTTC
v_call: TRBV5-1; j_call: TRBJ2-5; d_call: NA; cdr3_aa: CASSFGAATRRETQYF; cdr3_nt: TGCGCCAGCAGCTTCGGGGCCGCAACTAGAAGGGAGACCCAGTACTTC
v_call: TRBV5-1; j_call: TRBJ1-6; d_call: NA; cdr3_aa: CASSLSETGNSPLHF; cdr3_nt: TGCGCCAGCAGCTTGTCAGAAACAGGAAATTCACCCCTCCACTTT